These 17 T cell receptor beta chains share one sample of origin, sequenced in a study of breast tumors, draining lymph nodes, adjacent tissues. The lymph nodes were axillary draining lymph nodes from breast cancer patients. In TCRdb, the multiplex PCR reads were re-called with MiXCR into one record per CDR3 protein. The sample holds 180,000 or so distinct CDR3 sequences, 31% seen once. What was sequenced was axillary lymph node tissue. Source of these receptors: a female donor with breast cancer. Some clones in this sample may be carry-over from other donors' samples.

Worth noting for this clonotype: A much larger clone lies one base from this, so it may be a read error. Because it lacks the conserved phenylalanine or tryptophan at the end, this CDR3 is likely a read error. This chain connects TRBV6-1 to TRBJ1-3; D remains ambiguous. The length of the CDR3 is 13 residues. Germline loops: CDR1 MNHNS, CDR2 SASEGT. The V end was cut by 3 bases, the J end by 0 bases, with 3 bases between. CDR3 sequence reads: CASSEFSGNTIYL. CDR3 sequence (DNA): TGTGCCAGCAGTGAGTTCTCTGGAAACACCATATATCTT.

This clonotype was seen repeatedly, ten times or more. The CDR3 sequence is CASSYSRGITNEKLFF. The CDR3 DNA reads TGTGCCAGCAGTTACTCGAGGGGTATTACTAATGAAAAACTGTTTTTT. The V call is TRBV6-6, the J call TRBJ1-4, with D perhaps TRBD1 (5 bases). Germline CDR1 is MNHNY and CDR2 is SVGAGI (reference sequence). V lost 0 bases and J lost 2, with 10 bases in between. The length of the CDR3 is 16 residues.

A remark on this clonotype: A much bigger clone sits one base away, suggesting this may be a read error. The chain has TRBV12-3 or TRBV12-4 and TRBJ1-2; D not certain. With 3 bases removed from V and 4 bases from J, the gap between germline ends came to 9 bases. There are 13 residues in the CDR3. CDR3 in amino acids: CASSFTRGYGYTF. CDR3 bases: TGTGCCAGCAGTTTCACTCGGGGCTATGGCTACACCTTC.

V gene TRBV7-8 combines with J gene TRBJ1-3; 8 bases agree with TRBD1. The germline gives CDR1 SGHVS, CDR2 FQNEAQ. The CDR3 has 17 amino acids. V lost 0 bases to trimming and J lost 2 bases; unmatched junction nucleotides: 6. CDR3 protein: CASSLARTGWTGNTIYF. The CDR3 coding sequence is TGTGCCAGCAGCTTAGCGAGGACAGGGTGGACTGGAAACACCATATATTTT. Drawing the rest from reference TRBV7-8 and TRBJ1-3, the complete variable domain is GAGVSQSPRYKVAKRGQDVALRCDPISGHVSLFWYQQALGQGPEFLTYFQNEAQLDKSGLPSDRFFAERPEGSVSTLKIQRTQQEDSAVYLCASSLARTGWTGNTIYFGEGSWLTVV.

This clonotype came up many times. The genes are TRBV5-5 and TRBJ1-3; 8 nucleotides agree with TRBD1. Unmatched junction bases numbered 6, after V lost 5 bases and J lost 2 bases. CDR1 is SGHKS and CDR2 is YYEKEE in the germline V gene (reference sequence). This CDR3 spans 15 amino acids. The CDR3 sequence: CASSRTGNPGNTIYF. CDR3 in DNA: TGTGCCAGCAGTCGGACAGGGAATCCTGGAAACACCATATATTTT.

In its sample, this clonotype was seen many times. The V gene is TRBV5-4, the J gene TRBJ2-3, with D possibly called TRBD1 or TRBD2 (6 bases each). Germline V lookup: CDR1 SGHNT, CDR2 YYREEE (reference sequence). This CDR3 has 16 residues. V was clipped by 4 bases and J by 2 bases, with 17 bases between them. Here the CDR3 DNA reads TGTGCCAGCAGCGGCCCCCGGGGGCGGGACACAGATACGCAGTATTTT. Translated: CASSGPRGRDTDTQYF.

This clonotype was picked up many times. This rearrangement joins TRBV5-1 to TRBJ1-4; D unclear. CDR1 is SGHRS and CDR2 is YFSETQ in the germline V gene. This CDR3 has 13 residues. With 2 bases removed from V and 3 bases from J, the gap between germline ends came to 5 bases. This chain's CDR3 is CASSLIPNEKLFF. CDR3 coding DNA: TGCGCCAGCAGCTTAATTCCTAATGAAAAACTGTTTTTT.

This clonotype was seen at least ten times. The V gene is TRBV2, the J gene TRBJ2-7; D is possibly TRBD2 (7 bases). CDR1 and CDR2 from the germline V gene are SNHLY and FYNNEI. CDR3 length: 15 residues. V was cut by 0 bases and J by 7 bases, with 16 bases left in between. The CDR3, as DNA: TGTGCCAGCAGTGAAGCCGGGGGGCGCAAGGGGGAGCAGTACTTC. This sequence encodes CASSEAGGRKGEQYF.

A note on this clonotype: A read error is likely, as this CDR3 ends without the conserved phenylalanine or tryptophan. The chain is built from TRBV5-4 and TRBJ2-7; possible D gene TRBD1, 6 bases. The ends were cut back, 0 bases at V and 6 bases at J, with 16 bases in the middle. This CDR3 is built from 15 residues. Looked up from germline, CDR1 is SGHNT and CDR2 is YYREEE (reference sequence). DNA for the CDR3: TGTGCCAGCAGCTTGGACAGGGCGATCAATGGCGAGCAGTACCTC. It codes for CASSLDRAINGEQYL.

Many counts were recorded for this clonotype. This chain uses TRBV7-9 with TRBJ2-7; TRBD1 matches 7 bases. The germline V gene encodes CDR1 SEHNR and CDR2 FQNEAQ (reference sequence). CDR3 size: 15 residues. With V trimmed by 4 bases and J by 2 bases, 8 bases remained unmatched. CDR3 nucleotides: TGTGCCAGCAGCTCCACCCCGGGACAGACCTACGAGCAGTACTTC. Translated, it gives CASSSTPGQTYEQYF.

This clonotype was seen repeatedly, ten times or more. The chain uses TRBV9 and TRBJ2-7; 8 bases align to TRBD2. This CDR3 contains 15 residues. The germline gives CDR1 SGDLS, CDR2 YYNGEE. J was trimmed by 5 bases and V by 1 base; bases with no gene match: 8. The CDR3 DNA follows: TGTGCCAGCAGCGTAAGTACCCGGCGGGGGGACGAGCAGTACTTC. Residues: CASSVSTRRGDEQYF.

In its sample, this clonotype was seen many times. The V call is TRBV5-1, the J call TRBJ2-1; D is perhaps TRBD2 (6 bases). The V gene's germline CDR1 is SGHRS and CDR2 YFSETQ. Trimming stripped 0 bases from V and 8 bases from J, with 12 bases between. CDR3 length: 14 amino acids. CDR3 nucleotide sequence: TGCGCCAGCAGCTTGGGAGTCAGGGAGGATGAGCAGTTCTTC. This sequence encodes CASSLGVREDEQFF.

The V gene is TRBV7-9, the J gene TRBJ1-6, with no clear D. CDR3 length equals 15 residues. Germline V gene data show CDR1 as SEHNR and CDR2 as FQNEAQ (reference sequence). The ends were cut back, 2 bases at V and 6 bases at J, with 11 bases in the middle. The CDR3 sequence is CASSLIPGSNSPLHF. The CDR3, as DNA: TGTGCCAGCAGCTTAATACCGGGCTCTAATTCACCCCTCCACTTT. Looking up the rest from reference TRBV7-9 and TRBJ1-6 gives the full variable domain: DTGVSQNPRHKITKRGQNVTFRCDPISEHNRLYWYRQTLGQGPEFLTYFQNEAQLEKSRLLSDRFSAERPKGSFSTLEIQRTEQGDSAMYLCASSLIPGSNSPLHFGNGTRLTVT.

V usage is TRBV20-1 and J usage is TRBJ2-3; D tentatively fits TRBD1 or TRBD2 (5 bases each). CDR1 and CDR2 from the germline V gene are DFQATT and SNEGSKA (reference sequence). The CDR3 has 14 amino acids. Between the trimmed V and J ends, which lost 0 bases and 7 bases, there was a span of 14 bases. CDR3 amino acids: CSARDSGTPNTQYF. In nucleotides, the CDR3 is TGCAGTGCTAGAGATTCGGGGACCCCTAATACGCAGTATTTT.

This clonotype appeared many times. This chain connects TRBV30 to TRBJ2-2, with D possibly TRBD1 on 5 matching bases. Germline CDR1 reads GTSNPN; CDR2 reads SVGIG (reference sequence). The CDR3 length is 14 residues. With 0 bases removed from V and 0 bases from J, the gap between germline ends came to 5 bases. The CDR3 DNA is TGTGCCTGGAGTGTACAGGCGAACACCGGGGAGCTGTTTTTT. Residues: CAWSVQANTGELFF.

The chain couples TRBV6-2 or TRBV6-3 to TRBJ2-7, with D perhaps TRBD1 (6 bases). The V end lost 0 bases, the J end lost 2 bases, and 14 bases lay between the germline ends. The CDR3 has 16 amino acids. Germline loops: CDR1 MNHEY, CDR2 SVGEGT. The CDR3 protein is CASSYSRVGQPYEQYF. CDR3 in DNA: TGTGCCAGCAGTTACTCTCGGGTAGGACAGCCCTACGAGCAGTACTTC.

CDR3 sequence reads: CASSLVASGGAQYF. CDR3 DNA: TGTGCCAGCAGCTTAGTCGCTAGCGGGGGGGCCCAGTACTTC. The chain employs TRBV7-9 and TRBJ2-5; 12 bases agree with TRBD2. The ends lost 1 base at V and 9 bases at J; junction bases unmatched: 3. Germline V gives CDR1 SEHNR, CDR2 FQNEAQ (reference sequence). This CDR3 contains 14 residues. Full variable domain (outside the CDR3, taken from reference TRBV7-9 and TRBJ2-5): DTGVSQNPRHKITKRGQNVTFRCDPISEHNRLYWYRQTLGQGPEFLTYFQNEAQLEKSRLLSDRFSAERPKGSFSTLEIQRTEQGDSAMYLCASSLVASGGAQYFGPGTRLLVL.